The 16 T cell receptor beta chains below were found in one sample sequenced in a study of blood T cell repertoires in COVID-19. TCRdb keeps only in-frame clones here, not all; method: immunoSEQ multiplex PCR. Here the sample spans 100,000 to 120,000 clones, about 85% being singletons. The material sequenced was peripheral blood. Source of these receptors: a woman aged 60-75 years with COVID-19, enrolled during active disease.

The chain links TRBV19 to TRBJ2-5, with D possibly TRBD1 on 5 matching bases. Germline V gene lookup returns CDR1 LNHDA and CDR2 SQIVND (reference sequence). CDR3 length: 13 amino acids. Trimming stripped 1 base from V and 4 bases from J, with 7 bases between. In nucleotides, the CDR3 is TGTGCCAGTAGTATAGCAGGGATAGAGACCCAGTACTTC. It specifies CASSIAGIETQYF.

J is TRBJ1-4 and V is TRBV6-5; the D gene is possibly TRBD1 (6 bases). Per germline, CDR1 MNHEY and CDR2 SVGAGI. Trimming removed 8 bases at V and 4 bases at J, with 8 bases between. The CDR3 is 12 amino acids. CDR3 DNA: TGTGCCAGCTCACAGGGTAATGAAAAACTGTTTTTT. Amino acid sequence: CASSQGNEKLFF.

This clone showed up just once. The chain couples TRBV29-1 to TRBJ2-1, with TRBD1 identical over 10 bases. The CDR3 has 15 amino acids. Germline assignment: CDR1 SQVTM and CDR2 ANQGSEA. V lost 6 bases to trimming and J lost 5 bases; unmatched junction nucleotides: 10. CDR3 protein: CSVASDRGNHNEQFF. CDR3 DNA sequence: TGCAGCGTCGCGTCGGACAGGGGGAACCACAATGAGCAGTTCTTC.

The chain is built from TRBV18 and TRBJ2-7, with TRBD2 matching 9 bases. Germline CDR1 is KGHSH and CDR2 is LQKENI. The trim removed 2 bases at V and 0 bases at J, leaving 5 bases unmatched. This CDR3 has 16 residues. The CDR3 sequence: CASSPKTRGGSYEQYF. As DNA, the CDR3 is TGTGCCAGCTCACCAAAGACGCGGGGGGGCTCCTACGAGCAGTACTTC.

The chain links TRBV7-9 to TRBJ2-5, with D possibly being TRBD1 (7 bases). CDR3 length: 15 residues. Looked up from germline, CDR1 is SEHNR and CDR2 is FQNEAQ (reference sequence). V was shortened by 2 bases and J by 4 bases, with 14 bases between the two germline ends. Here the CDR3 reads CASSLLQGGRETQYF. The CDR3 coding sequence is TGTGCCAGCAGCTTACTCCAGGGGGGTAGAGAGACCCAGTACTTC.

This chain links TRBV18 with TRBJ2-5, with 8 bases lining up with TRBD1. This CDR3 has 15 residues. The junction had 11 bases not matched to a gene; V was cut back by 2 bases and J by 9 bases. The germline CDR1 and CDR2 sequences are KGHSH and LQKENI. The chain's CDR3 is CASSPCAQGACSQYF. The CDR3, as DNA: TGTGCCAGCTCACCATGCGCGCAGGGGGCATGTTCCCAGTACTTC.

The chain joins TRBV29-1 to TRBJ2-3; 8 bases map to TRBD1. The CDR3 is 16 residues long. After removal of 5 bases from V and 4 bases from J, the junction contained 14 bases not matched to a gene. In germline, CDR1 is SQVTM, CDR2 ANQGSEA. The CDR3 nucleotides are TGCAGCGTTTCCTGGAGGAAAGGACAGGGAGCAGATACGCAGTATTTT. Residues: CSVSWRKGQGADTQYF.

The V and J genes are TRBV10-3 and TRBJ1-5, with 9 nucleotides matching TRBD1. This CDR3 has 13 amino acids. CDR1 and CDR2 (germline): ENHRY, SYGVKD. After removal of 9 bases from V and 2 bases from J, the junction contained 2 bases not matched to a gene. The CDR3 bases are TGTGCCATACAGGGGGCCGGCAATCAGCCCCAGCATTTT. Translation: CAIQGAGNQPQHF.

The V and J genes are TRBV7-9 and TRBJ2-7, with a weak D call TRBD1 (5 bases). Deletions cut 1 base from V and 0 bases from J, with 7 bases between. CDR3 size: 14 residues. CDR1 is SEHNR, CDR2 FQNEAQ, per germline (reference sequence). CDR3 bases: TGTGCCAGCAGCTTAGGGACAAGCTCCTACGAGCAGTACTTC. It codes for CASSLGTSSYEQYF.

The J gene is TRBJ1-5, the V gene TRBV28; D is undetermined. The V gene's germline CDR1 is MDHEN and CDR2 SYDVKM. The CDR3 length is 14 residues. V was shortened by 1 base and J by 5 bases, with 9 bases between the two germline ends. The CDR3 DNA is TGTGCCAGCAGTTTATATTCAGGTTATCAGCCCCAGCATTTT. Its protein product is CASSLYSGYQPQHF.

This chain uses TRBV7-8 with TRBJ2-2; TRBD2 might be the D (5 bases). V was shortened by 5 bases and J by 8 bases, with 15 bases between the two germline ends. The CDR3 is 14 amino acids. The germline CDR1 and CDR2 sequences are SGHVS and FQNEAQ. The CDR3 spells CASSPEGPPGELFF. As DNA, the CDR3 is TGTGCCAGCAGCCCCGAGGGTCCTCCGGGGGAGCTGTTTTTT. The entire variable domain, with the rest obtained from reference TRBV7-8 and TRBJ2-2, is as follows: GAGVSQSPRYKVAKRGQDVALRCDPISGHVSLFWYQQALGQGPEFLTYFQNEAQLDKSGLPSDRFFAERPEGSVSTLKIQRTQQEDSAVYLCASSPEGPPGELFFGEGSRLTVL.

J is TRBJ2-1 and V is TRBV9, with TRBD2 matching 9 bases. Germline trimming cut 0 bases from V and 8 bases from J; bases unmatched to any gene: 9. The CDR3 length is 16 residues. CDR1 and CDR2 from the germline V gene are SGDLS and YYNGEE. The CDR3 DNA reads TGTGCCAGCAGCGTAGTGGGAGCGGGGGGAGTTGATGAGCAGTTCTTC. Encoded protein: CASSVVGAGGVDEQFF.

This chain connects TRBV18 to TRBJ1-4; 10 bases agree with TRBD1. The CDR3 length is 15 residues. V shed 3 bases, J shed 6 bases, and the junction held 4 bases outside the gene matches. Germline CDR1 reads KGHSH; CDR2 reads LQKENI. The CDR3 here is CASSPRDRGYEKLFF. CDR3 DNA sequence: TGTGCCAGCTCACCCCGGGACAGGGGTTATGAAAAACTGTTTTTT.

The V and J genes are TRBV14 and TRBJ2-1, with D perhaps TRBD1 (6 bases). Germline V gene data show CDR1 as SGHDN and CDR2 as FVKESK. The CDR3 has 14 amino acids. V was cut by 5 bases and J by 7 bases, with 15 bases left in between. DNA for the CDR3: TGTGCCAGCAGCGCTGCGTACAGGGAGAATGAGCAGTTCTTC. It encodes CASSAAYRENEQFF.

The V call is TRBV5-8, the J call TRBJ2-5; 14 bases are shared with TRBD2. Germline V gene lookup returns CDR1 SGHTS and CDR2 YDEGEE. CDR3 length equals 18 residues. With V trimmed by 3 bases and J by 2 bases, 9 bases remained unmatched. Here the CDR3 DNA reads TGTGCCAGCAGCTGGGGACTAGCGGGGGAGCCGGGGCAAGAGACCCAGTACTTC. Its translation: CASSWGLAGEPGQETQYF.

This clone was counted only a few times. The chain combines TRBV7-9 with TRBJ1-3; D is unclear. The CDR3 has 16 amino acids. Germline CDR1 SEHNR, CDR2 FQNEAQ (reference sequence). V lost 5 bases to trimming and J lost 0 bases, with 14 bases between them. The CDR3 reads CASSPPDNPSGNTIYF. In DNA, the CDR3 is TGTGCCAGCAGCCCCCCCGACAACCCCTCTGGAAACACCATATATTTT. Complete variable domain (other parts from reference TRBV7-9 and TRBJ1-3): DTGVSQNPRHKITKRGQNVTFRCDPISEHNRLYWYRQTLGQGPEFLTYFQNEAQLEKSRLLSDRFSAERPKGSFSTLEIQRTEQGDSAMYLCASSPPDNPSGNTIYFGEGSWLTVV.